A single T cell receptor beta chain is shown here with its context. Its matching antigen is unknown. Clones were read by immunoSEQ multiplex PCR, and TCRdb kept only the in-frame ones, dropping some. The sample includes tens of thousands of clones, around 95% of them seen just once. These data belong to a study of cytomegalovirus exposure and HLA in healthy donors. Study summary: Per a later analysis, the roughly 640 first-cohort and some 110 validation repertoires shared one platform. Study results and caveats: Rare sequences made up most TCRs, while some public TCRs were found in many donors.

The donors were part of the validation cohort of roughly 110 subjects. That cohort was separate from the first cohort, which comprised fewer than 800 subjects. Germline CDR1 LGHNA, CDR2 YNFKEQ. The junction had 6 bases not matched to a gene; V was cut back by 2 bases and J by 3 bases. The CDR3 extends over 16 amino acids. The J gene is TRBJ1-5, the V gene TRBV4-2, with 8 bases identical to TRBD1. Sequencing input: PBMCs. This sequence was found in a woman aged 18-29 years in good health and CMV-seropositive. The CDR3 nucleotides are TGTGCCAGCAGCCAAACCGGGACAGGACCCAATCAGCCCCAGCATTTT. Its translation is CASSQTGTGPNQPQHF.